Here is one T cell receptor (beta chain) with its context. This entry is derived from a study of blood T cell repertoires in COVID-19. Study information: From the United States, Italy and Spain came samples of acute and convalescent COVID-19. In each case, the material was cDNA or gDNA derived from T cells, B-cell-depleted T cells, or PBMCs.

Under the authors' procedure: Amplified reference gene primers provided the basis for estimating nucleated cell counts. Here immunoSEQ multiplex PCR was the method, and the copy in TCRdb shows in-frame clones only, minus some. The V and J calls and clone size are taken from that table; D and trimming were inferred from the DNA. Here the sample spans 30,000 to 35,000 clones, 85% being singletons. CDR3 length: 16 amino acids. With 2 bases clipped from V and 6 bases from J, the junction kept 6 bases outside the gene matches. Germline CDR1 is SEHNR and CDR2 is FQNEAQ (reference sequence). The source is a human donor with acute or convalescent COVID-19. The donor label of this sample is uncertain. The chain couples TRBV7-9 to TRBJ1-6, with 8 bases matching TRBD1. The source material was peripheral blood. The CDR3 region has the DNA TGTGCCAGCAGCTTACAGGGGGCCGGGGGTAATTCACCCCTCCACTTT. It yields the protein CASSLQGAGGNSPLHF.